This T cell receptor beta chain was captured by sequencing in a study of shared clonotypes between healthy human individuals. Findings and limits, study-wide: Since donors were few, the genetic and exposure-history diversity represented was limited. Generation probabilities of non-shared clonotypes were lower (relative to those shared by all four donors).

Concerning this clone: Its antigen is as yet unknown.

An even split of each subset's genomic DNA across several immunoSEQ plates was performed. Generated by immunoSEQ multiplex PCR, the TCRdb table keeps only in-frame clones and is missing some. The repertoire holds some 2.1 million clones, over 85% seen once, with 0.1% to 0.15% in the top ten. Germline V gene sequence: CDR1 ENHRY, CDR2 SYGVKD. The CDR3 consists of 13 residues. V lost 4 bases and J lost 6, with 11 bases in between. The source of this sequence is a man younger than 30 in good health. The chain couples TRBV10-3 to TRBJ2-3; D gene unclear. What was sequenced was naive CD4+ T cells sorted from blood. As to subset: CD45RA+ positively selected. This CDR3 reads CAISVDILDTQYF. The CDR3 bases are TGTGCCATCAGTGTCGACATCCTGGATACGCAGTATTTT.